This T cell receptor (beta chain) was profiled in a study of a mutant IDH1 vaccine in newly diagnosed glioma. Between the trimmed V and J ends, which lost 0 bases and 7 bases, there was a span of 9 bases. Germline V lookup: CDR1 MNHEY, CDR2 SVGAGI. This CDR3 contains 13 residues. Assay: immunoSEQ multiplex PCR; the TCRdb copy retains only in-frame clones and omits some. Seen here are some 33,000 clones, about three fifths observed once, and the top ten hold more than 9.5%. Study outcomes and limitations: Pseudoprogression appeared independent of alterations in top peripheral clonotypes.

The time point is: week 5, during vaccination. Each dose delivered 300 ug of mutant IDH1 20-mer peptide subcutaneously with imiquimod. About this clone: Its antigen is not known.

The sample in question was PBMCs, obtained from a glioma patient whose treatment included an IDH1 peptide vaccine. The chain uses TRBV6-5 and TRBJ1-2; D is ambiguous. This sequence was found in a woman under 30 with glioma. The CDR3 region has the DNA TGTGCCAGCAGTTACTCGCTGGGTGCTGGCTACACCTTC. Protein sequence: CASSYSLGAGYTF.